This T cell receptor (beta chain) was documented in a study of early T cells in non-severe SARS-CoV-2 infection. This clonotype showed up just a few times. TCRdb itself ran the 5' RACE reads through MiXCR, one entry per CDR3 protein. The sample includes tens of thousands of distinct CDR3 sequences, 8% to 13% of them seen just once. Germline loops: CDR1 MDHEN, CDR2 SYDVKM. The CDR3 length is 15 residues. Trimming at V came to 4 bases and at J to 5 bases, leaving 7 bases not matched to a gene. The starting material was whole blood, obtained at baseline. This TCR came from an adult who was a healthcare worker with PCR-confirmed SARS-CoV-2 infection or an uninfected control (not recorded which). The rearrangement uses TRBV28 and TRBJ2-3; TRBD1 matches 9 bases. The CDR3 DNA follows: TGTGCCAGCAGTTCGTGGACAGGGGCAGGAGATACGCAGTATTTT. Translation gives CASSSWTGAGDTQYF.